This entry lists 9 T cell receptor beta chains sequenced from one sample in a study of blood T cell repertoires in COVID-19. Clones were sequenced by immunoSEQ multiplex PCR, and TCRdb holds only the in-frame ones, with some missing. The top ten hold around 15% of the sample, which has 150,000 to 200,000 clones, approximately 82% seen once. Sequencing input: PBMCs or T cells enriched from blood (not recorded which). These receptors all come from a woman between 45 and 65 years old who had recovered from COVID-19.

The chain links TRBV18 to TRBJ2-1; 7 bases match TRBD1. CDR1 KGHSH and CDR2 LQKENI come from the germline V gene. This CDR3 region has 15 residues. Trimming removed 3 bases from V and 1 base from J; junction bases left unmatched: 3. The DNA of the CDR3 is TGTGCCAGCTCACCTGGGACAGTATCCTACAATGAGCAGTTCTTC. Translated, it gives CASSPGTVSYNEQFF.

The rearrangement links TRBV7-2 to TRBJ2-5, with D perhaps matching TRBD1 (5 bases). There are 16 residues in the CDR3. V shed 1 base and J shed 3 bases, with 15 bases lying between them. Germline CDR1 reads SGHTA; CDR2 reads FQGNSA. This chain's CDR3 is CASSLVAGLQEETQYF. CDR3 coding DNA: TGTGCCAGCAGCTTAGTGGCAGGGCTCCAGGAAGAGACCCAGTACTTC.

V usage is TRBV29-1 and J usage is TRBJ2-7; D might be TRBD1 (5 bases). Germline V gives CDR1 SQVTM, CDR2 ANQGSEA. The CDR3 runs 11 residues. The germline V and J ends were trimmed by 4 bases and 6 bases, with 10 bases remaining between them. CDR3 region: CSVGQGGEQYF. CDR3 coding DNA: TGCAGCGTTGGGCAGGGTGGCGAGCAGTACTTC.

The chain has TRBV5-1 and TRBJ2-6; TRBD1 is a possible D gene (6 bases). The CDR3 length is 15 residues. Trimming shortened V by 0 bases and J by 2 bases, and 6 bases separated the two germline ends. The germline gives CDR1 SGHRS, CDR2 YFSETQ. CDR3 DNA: TGCGCCAGCAGCTTGGACAGGGCTGGGGCCAACGTCCTGACTTTC. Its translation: CASSLDRAGANVLTF.

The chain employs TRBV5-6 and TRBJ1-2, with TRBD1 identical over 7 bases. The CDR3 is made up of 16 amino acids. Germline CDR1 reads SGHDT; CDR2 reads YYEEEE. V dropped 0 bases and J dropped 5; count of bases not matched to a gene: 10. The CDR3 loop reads CASSLGLTGEFYGYTF. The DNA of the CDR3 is TGTGCCAGCAGCTTGGGGCTTACAGGGGAGTTTTATGGCTACACCTTC.

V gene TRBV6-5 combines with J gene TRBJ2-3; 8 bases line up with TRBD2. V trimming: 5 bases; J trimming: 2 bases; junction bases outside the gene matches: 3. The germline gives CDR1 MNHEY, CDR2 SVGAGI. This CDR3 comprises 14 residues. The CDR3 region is CASSPGGLTDTQYF. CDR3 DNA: TGTGCCAGCAGTCCGGGGGGGCTCACAGATACGCAGTATTTT.

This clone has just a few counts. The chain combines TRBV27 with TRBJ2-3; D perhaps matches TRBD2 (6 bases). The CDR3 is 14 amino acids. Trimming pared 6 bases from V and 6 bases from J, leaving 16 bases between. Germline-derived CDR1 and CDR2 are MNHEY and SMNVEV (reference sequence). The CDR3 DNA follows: TGTGCCAGCAGGGGGGGACCGAGGCTGGATACGCAGTATTTT. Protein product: CASRGGPRLDTQYF.

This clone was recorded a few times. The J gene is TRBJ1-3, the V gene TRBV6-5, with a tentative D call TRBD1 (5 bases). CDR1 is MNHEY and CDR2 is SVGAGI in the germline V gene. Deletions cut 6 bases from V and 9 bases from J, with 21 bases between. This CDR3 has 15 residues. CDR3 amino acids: CASRDLAGFHSTIYF. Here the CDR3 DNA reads TGTGCCAGCAGAGACCTCGCAGGGTTCCATAGCACCATATATTTT.

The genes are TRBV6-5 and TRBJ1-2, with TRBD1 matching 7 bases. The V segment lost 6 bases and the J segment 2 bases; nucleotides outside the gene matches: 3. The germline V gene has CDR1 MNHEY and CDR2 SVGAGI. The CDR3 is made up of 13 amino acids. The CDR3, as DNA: TGTGCCAGCAGGGAGGGACAGAACTATGGCTACACCTTC. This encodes CASREGQNYGYTF.